This TCR beta chain is drawn from a study of T cell responses to AZD1222 COVID-19 vaccine (TCRdb year 2021). About the investigation overall: Because spike-specific TCR depth and breadth did not differ between the two schedules, AZD1222 recipients who got a second dose at roughly 4 weeks were pooled with those who got a second dose at roughly 12 weeks. A total of 233 trial participants underwent TCR sequencing, of whom about 210 had received two doses of AZD1222 and some 25 had received two doses of the MenACWY control vaccine. Trial participants were enrolled by age into subgroups of 18-55, 56-69 and 70-plus years, and roughly 150, 30 and 60 TCR-sequenced participants, respectively, were included in these subgroups. Study-wide conclusions, independent of this receptor: The whole spike protein was spanned by vaccine-associated CD4 TCRs, and dominant responses were seen in regions 160-218 and 743-854. Spike-specific TCR breadth and depth rose significantly after two AZD1222 doses compared with day 0 and with MenACWY recipients. Only a handful of AZD1222 recipients were SARS-CoV-2 seropositive at baseline, limiting conclusions about previously exposed vaccinees. No day 14 peak-response samples were available, so repertoires were characterized only after the peak T cell response. The 56-69-year group was small, and its depth increase did not reach significance, likely because of low power. Reportedly, almost half of the unique spike-specific TCRs recognized epitopes lying outside the regions that are mutated in the B.1.351 and B.1.1.7 variants. Most participants were white British and females outnumbered males, and the authors suggested that clonal diversity may have been underestimated.

Reading the label with the study, this specimen's time point is: baseline before first vaccination. Vaccinee samples were obtained from the UK trials COV001 and COV002, which included a single-blind randomized controlled phase 2/3 trial of AZD1222 (ChAdOx1 nCoV-19) in healthy adults. For TCRbeta chain sequencing, PBMC samples were collected from trial participants at day 0 and at day 28 after the second dose. The CDR3 regions of human TCRbeta chains were analyzed by immunosequencing. The published analysis was carried out like this. Repertoire TCRs were matched against a reference library of SARS-CoV-2-specific TCRs generated with the MIRA antigen-specificity platform. Breadth was defined as the fraction of unique TCRs that were SARS-CoV-2-associated. Depth was defined as the fraction of total T cells that were SARS-CoV-2-associated. Using the MIRA data, every spike-specific TCR was mapped to the spike region that the TCR reacted to and assigned to either a CD4 or a CD8 class. Log10-transformed breadth and depth values were compared by one-way ANOVA with Sidak's multiple comparisons tests. In its TCRdb copy, this immuneACCESS table keeps in-frame sequences only and misses some clones. Where compared with another copy, unresolved V genes explain less than half of these, and the others have no known cause. The DNA was the basis for D and trimming; V, J and clone size are from that table. Within this sample are some 170,000 clones, with around nine tenths of them counted one time only. The ten largest make up around 2.6% of the sample.

For CDR1 and CDR2, the germline V gene (reference sequence) lists SEHNR and FQNEAQ. Trimming costs V 7 bases and J 7 bases, and their ends lie 17 bases apart. The CDR3 measures 13 amino acids from cysteine to phenylalanine. Here the CDR3 DNA is all that survives: 39 bases in frame from base 1. In the case of this clone: Its recognized antigen is unknown. Nothing much larger sits one base from this clone, and base qualities are not available.

The clonotype was recovered from an adult in good health. Here the sequenced sample was peripheral blood, taken on day 0 of AZD1222 vaccination. The chain uses TRBV7-9 and TRBJ2-7; matching of 6 bases hints at TRBD1 as the D gene. The nucleotides read TGTGCCAGCACCGGGGACATTCTTGGGGAGCAGTACTTC. Protein translation: CASTGDILGEQYF. The full variable domain, with segments outside the CDR3 supplied by the reference TRBV7-9 and TRBJ2-7 proteins, appears as DTGVSQNPRHKITKRGQNVTFRCDPISEHNRLYWYRQTLGQGPEFLTYFQNEAQLEKSRLLSDRFSAERPKGSFSTLEIQRTEQGDSAMYLCASTGDILGEQYFGPGTRLTVT.